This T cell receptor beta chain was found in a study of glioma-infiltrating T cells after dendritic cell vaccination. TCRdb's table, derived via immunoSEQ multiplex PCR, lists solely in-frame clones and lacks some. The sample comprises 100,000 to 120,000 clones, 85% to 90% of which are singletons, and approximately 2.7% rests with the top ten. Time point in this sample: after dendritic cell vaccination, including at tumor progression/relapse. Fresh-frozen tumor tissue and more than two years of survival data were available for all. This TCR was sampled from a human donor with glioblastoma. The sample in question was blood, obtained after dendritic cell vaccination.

CDR3 region: CASSPSLPGTGGDGYTF. The CDR3 region has the DNA TGCGCCAGCAGCCCCTCCCTCCCCGGGACAGGGGGCGATGGCTACACCTTC. This chain links TRBV4-1 with TRBJ1-2, with TRBD1 matching 12 bases. The CDR3 is made up of 17 amino acids. Germline V lookup: CDR1 MGHRA, CDR2 YSYEKL. V shed 4 bases and J 6 bases; nucleotides not matched to a gene: 12.